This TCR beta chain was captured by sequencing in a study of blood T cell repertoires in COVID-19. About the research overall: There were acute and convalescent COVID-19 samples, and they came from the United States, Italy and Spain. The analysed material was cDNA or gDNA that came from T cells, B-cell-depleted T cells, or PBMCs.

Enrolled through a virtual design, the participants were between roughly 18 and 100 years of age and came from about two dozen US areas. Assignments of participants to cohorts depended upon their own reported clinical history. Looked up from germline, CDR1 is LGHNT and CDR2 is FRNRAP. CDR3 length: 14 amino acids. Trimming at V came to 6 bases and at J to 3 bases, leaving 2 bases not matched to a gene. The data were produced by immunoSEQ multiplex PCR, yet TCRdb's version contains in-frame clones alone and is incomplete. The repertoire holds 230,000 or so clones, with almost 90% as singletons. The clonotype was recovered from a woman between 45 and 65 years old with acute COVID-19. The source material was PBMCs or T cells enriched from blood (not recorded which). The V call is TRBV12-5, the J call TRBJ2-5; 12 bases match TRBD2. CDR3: CASGLAGGKETQYF. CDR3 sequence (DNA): TGTGCTAGTGGCCTAGCGGGAGGGAAAGAGACCCAGTACTTC.